This is a list of T cell receptor beta chains from one sample in a study of blood T cell repertoires in COVID-19. Sequencing was performed with immunoSEQ multiplex PCR; in TCRdb, only in-frame clones are kept and a portion is missing. The table has 200,000 to 250,000 clones, 70% to 85% seen once. Input material: PBMCs or T cells enriched from blood (not recorded which). These TCRs come from a middle-aged man who had recovered from COVID-19. Both conserved end residues are part of each CDR3. The D gene is left open where the match is weak. Size values are once, few and many counts, or a class for expanded clones, and some rows have none.

d_call | clone_size | j_call | v_call | cdr3_aa | cdr3_nt
TRBD2 | once | TRBJ2-7 | TRBV7-2 | CASSLAGGPSYEQYF | TGTGCCAGCAGCTTGGCGGGAGGGCCCTCCTACGAGCAGTACTTC
NA | NA | TRBJ2-5 | TRBV3-1/TRBV3-2 | CASSQRLVGGTQYF | TGTGCCAGCAGCCAACGCCTAGTAGGAGGGACCCAGTACTTC
TRBD2 | NA | TRBJ2-2 | TRBV27 | CASSLGLAGRYTGELFF | TGTGCCAGCAGTTTAGGACTAGCGGGGCGATACACCGGGGAGCTGTTTTTT
TRBD1 | NA | TRBJ1-2 | TRBV28 | CASTPSTGFYGYTF | TGTGCCAGCACCCCCTCGACAGGGTTCTATGGCTACACCTTC
NA | NA | TRBJ2-1 | TRBV5-1 | CASSFPGNEQFF | TGCGCCAGCAGCTTCCCAGGTAATGAGCAGTTCTTC
NA | NA | TRBJ2-6 | TRBV7-9 | CASSLTGLLVSGANVLTF | TGTGCCAGCAGCTTAACGGGACTCCTGGTCTCTGGGGCCAACGTCCTGACTTTC
TRBD1 | NA | TRBJ1-6 | TRBV19 | CASSAQGGNSPLHF | TGTGCCAGTAGTGCACAGGGGGGGAATTCACCCCTCCACTTT
NA | NA | TRBJ2-3 | TRBV9 | CASSITGPPTDTQYF | TGTGCCAGCAGCATAACAGGGCCTCCCACAGATACGCAGTATTTT
NA | NA | TRBJ1-1 | TRBV7-8 | CASSLGGRMNTEAFF | TGTGCCAGCAGCTTAGGGGGCCGTATGAACACTGAAGCTTTCTTT
NA | NA | TRBJ1-1 | TRBV6-5 | CASSYRGGVTEAFF | TGTGCCAGCAGTTACCGTGGGGGGGTTACTGAAGCTTTCTTT
NA | NA | TRBJ1-6 | TRBV4-2 | CASSQSGTENSPLHF | TGTGCCAGCAGCCAGAGCGGGACTGAAAATTCACCCCTCCACTTT
TRBD1 | NA | TRBJ1-1 | TRBV9 | CASSAPGQGRAFF | TGTGCCAGCAGCGCCCCGGGACAGGGAAGAGCTTTCTTT
NA | NA | TRBJ1-1 | TRBV6-5 | CASRVRQPTEAFF | TGTGCCAGCAGGGTTCGACAGCCCACTGAAGCTTTCTTT
TRBD1 | few | TRBJ2-1 | TRBV9 | CASSLQIRDRGNEQFF | TGTGCCAGCAGCTTACAAATCCGGGACAGGGGGAATGAGCAGTTCTTC
NA | NA | TRBJ2-6 | TRBV5-1 | CASSFRGPFSGANVLTF | TGCGCCAGCAGCTTTAGGGGTCCCTTCTCTGGGGCCAACGTCCTGACTTTC
NA | once | TRBJ2-3 | TRBV5-1 | CASRGDNTDTQYF | TGCGCCAGCAGAGGTGACAACACAGATACGCAGTATTTT
NA | NA | TRBJ1-2 | TRBV29-1 | CSARENYGYTF | TGCAGCGCTAGAGAGAACTATGGCTACACCTTC
NA | NA | TRBJ1-2 | TRBV10-3 | CAIRPSGPSNYGYTF | TGTGCCATCAGGCCTTCAGGGCCCTCTAACTATGGCTACACCTTC
TRBD1 | NA | TRBJ1-2 | TRBV9 | CASSAQGAPLQIDGYTF | TGTGCCAGCAGCGCTCAGGGGGCGCCTTTGCAAATCGATGGCTACACCTTC
NA | NA | TRBJ2-1 | TRBV3-1/TRBV3-2 | CASSQQTYNEQFF | TGTGCCAGCAGCCAACAGACTTACAATGAGCAGTTCTTC
TRBD1 | NA | TRBJ1-5 | TRBV7-9 | CASDPGSGTGNQPQHF | TGTGCCAGCGATCCTGGTTCCGGGACAGGGAACCAGCCCCAGCATTTT
NA | once | TRBJ1-1 | TRBV10-3 | CAISPGRGENTEAFF | TGTGCCATCAGTCCGGGGCGGGGGGAGAACACTGAAGCTTTCTTT
TRBD1 | NA | TRBJ2-7 | TRBV2 | CASTRTGISYEQYF | TGTGCCAGCACCCGGACAGGGATCTCCTACGAGCAGTACTTC
TRBD1 | many | TRBJ1-3 | TRBV15 | CATSREAGGGNTIYF | TGTGCCACCAGCAGAGAGGCAGGGGGTGGAAACACCATATATTTT
NA | NA | TRBJ2-2 | TRBV5-1 | CASKRAENTGELFF | TGCGCCAGCAAGAGGGCGGAGAACACCGGGGAGCTGTTTTTT
NA | NA | TRBJ1-5 | TRBV5-1 | CASSFGGANQPQHF | TGCGCCAGCAGCTTCGGAGGGGCCAATCAGCCCCAGCATTTT
TRBD1 | NA | TRBJ1-1 | TRBV7-3 | CASSPTGQGTEAFF | TGTGCCAGCAGCCCAACGGGACAGGGTACTGAAGCTTTCTTT
NA | NA | TRBJ1-2 | TRBV9 | CASSVDAGRGNGYTF | TGTGCCAGCAGCGTAGATGCCGGGAGAGGGAACGGCTACACCTTC
NA | NA | TRBJ1-1 | TRBV5-4 | CASSPLDSTNTEAFF | TGTGCCAGCAGCCCGCTGGACAGTACGAACACTGAAGCTTTCTTT
TRBD1 | NA | TRBJ1-3 | TRBV28 | CASSLDRAGNTIYF | TGTGCCAGCAGTTTAGACAGGGCTGGAAACACCATATATTTT
NA | NA | TRBJ1-2 | TRBV28 | CASNPLFEPNYGYTF | TGTGCCAGCAATCCTCTCTTTGAGCCTAACTATGGCTACACCTTC